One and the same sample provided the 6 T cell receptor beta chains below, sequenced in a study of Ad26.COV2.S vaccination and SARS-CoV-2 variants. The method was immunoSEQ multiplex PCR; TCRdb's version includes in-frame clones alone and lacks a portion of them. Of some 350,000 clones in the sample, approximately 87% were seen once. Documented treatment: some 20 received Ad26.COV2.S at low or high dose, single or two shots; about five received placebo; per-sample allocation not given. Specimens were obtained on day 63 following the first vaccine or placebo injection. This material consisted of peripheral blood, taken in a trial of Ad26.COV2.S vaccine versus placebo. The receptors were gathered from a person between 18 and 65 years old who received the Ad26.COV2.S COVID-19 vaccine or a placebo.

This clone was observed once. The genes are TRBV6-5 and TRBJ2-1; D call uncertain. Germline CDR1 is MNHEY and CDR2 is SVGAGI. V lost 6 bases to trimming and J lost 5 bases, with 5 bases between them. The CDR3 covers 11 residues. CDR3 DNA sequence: TGTGCCAGCAGCCGAAACAATGAGCAGTTCTTC. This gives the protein CASSRNNEQFF.

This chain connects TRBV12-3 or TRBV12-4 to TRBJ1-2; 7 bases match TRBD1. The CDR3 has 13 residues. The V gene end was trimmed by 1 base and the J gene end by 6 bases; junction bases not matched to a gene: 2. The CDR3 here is CASSLGGGDGYTF. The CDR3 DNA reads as TGTGCCAGCAGTTTAGGAGGGGGCGATGGCTACACCTTC.

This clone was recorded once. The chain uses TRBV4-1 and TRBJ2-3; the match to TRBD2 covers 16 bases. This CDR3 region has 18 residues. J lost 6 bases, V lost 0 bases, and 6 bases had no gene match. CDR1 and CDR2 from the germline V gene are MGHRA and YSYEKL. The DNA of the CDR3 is TGCGCCAGCAGCCAAGATCAGGGACTAGCGGGGGGGGTGGATACGCAGTATTTT. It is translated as CASSQDQGLAGGVDTQYF.

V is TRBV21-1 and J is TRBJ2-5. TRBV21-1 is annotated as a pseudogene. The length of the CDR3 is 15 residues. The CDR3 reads CASSAQLFEQETQYF. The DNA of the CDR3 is TGTGCCAGCAGCGCCCAGCTATTCGAACAAGAGACCCAGTACTTC.

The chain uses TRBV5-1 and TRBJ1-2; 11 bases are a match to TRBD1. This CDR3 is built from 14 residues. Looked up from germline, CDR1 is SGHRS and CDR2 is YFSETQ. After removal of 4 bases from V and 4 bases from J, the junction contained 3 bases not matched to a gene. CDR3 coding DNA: TGCGCCAGCAGCCCCGGGACAGGGGGCTATGGCTACACCTTC. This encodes CASSPGTGGYGYTF.

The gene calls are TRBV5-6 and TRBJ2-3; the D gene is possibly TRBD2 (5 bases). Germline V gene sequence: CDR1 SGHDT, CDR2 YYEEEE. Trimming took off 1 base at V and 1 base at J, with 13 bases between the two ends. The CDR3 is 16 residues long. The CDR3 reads CASSLSLEVGTDTQYF. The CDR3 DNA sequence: TGTGCCAGCAGCTTGTCCTTGGAGGTCGGCACAGATACGCAGTATTTT.